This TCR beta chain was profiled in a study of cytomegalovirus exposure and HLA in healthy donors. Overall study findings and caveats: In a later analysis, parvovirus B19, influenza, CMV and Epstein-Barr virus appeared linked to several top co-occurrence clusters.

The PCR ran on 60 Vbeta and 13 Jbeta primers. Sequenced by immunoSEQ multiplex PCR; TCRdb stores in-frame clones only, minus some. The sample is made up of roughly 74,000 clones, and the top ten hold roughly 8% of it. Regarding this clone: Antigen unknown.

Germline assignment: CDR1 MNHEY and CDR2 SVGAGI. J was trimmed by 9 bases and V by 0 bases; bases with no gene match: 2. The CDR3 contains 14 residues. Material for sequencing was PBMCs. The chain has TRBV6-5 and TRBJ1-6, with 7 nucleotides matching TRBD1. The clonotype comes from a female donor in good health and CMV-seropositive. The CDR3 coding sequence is TGTGCCAGCAGTTACTCGACAGGGTTTTCACCCCTCCACTTT. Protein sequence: CASSYSTGFSPLHF.